The sequence of this T cell receptor beta chain was determined in a study of long-term antiretroviral therapy in people with HIV. Study-wide results and caveats: Although diversity increased after ART, it remained lower than in transplant donor controls. All time points showed a repertoire dominated by clones expanded before ART.

From germline, CDR1 is MNHEY and CDR2 SVGAGI. The ends were cut back, 2 bases at V and 3 bases at J, with 7 bases in the middle. The CDR3 has 13 amino acids. Survey-level immunoSEQ v3.0 assays were run. TCRdb's table, derived via immunoSEQ multiplex PCR, lists solely in-frame clones and lacks some. The sample yields 22,000 or so clones, around three quarters seen once. With respect to this clone: Antigen: not known.

The chain couples TRBV6-5 to TRBJ1-1; no reliable D call. Material: unsorted PBMCs, obtained 2.9 years after starting antiretroviral therapy. This TCR came from a woman in her 30s with HIV. CDR3 coding DNA: TGTGCCAGCAGTTACCGGGATGACACTGAAGCTTTCTTT. Its protein product is CASSYRDDTEAFF.